The 17 T cell receptor beta chains in this list originate from one sample, sequenced in a study of human T cells and chemical hapten exposure (dated by TCRdb to the early 2020s). Receptor amplification or capture employed RACE. Sequencing was carried out with a NextSeq 500. TCRdb's own reprocessing of the public reads used fastp at Q25 and MiXCR and kept productive beta chains. One record per CDR3 amino acid sequence lists the most common genes and DNA. The sample data list 130,000 or so distinct CDR3 sequences, and about 8.2% of these were observed just once. The ten largest account for roughly 1.6% of the sample. The sample's time point label is to be understood as: healthy volunteer bleed at 2 weeks. Total RNA was extracted from unfractionated whole blood collected in Tempus Blood RNA tubes. Sequencing input: whole blood. These receptors all stem from a male donor in good health. Some clones in this sample may be carry-over from other donors' samples.

This clonotype was counted between two and nine times. V usage is TRBV7-2 and J usage is TRBJ1-2, with a weak D call TRBD1 (6 bases). Germline CDR1 SGHTA, CDR2 FQGNSA. The CDR3 runs 15 residues. The ends were cut back, 0 bases at V and 8 bases at J, with 16 bases in the middle. CDR3 DNA: TGTGCCAGCAGCTTAGCAGACAGGCCCGCCCTCGGCTACACCTTC. Protein product: CASSLADRPALGYTF.

This clonotype was seen repeatedly, ten times or more. V usage is TRBV7-9 and J usage is TRBJ2-7; 9 positions match TRBD1. The germline V gene encodes CDR1 SEHNR and CDR2 FQNEAQ (reference sequence). V shed 6 bases, J shed 4 bases, and the junction held 4 bases outside the gene matches. CDR3 length equals 13 residues. The CDR3 loop reads CASSLDRGYEQYF. The CDR3 nucleotides are TGTGCCAGCAGTTTGGACAGGGGATACGAGCAGTACTTC.

This clonotype has more than one count but fewer than ten. CDR3 amino acids: CASSSTGGTKRAFF. The CDR3 nucleotides are TGTGCCAGCAGCTCTACAGGGGGAACAAAACGAGCTTTCTTT. The chain employs TRBV7-2 and TRBJ1-1, with 8 bases lining up with TRBD1. The V gene end was trimmed by 4 bases and the J gene end by 10 bases; junction bases not matched to a gene: 11. From germline, CDR1 is SGHTA and CDR2 FQGNSA. The CDR3 covers 14 residues.

This clonotype was seen more than once but under ten times. V gene TRBV6-2 or TRBV6-3 combines with J gene TRBJ2-5; TRBD1 is a possible D gene (7 bases). CDR1 and CDR2 (germline): MNHEY, SVGEGT. V was cut by 6 bases and J by 4 bases, with 12 bases left in between. The length of the CDR3 is 13 residues. CDR3 sequence: CASRRQGGETQYF. The CDR3 DNA reads TGTGCCAGCAGACGACAGGGAGGAGAGACCCAGTACTTC.

The table lists this clonotype with many counts. The chain employs TRBV4-1 and TRBJ2-7, with 12 positions matching TRBD2. Germline assignment: CDR1 MGHRA and CDR2 YSYEKL. The CDR3 totals 15 residues. With V trimmed by 2 bases and J by 2 bases, 1 base remained unmatched. The CDR3 sequence: CASSQLAGGTYEQYF. CDR3 in DNA: TGCGCCAGCAGCCAACTAGCGGGAGGGACCTACGAGCAGTACTTC.

This clonotype showed up just a few times. The chain couples TRBV7-2 to TRBJ2-1; no firm D call. The V gene lost 0 bases and the J gene lost 9 bases, with 15 bases spanning the gap. There are 15 residues in the CDR3. Germline-derived CDR1 and CDR2 are SGHTA and FQGNSA. The CDR3 sequence is CASSLAGSSLGEQFF. CDR3 in DNA: TGTGCCAGCAGCTTAGCGGGTTCGAGCTTGGGTGAGCAGTTCTTC.

This clonotype was detected a few times. The rearrangement links TRBV12-5 to TRBJ2-7; 7 bases are shared with TRBD2. This CDR3 region has 14 residues. V gave up 5 bases and J gave up 7 bases; unmatched junction bases: 11. CDR1 LGHNT and CDR2 FRNRAP come from the germline V gene. CDR3 residues: CASGTGTWGGEQYF. The CDR3 nucleotides read TGTGCTAGTGGTACTGGTACTTGGGGGGGAGAGCAGTACTTC. The complete variable domain, with remaining parts taken from reference TRBV12-5 and TRBJ2-7, reads DARVTQTPRHKVTEMGQEVTMRCQPILGHNTVFWYRQTMMQGLELLAYFRNRAPLDDSGMPKDRFSAEMPDATLATLKIQPSEPRDSAVYFCASGTGTWGGEQYFGPGTRLTVT.

This clonotype was detected a few times. One end of the junction does not line up with germline, which may come from a read error. The chain combines TRBV7-9 with TRBJ1-4; D perhaps matches TRBD1 (5 bases). The CDR3 has 14 amino acids. Germline CDR1 is SEHNR and CDR2 is FQNEAQ (reference sequence). CDR3 bases: TGTGCCAGCACCCAGGGTTCAACTAATGGAAAACTGTTTTTT. Translating it yields CASTQGSTNGKLFF.

The chain recombines TRBV12-3 or TRBV12-4 with TRBJ1-4; perhaps TRBD1 as D (6 bases). V lost 6 bases, J lost 3 bases, and 11 bases lay in between. This CDR3 has 14 amino acids. As DNA, the CDR3 is TGTGCCAGCAGCCCAGGGGCCGCTAATGAAAAACTGTTTTTT. Encoded protein: CASSPGAANEKLFF.

This clonotype was picked up one time. The chain combines TRBV11-2 with TRBJ2-5; D might be TRBD1 (6 bases). From germline, CDR1 is SGHAT and CDR2 FQNNGV. The CDR3 extends over 16 amino acids. Trimming shortened V by 5 bases and J by 2 bases, and 18 bases separated the two germline ends. The DNA for the CDR3 is TGTGCCAGCAGCCCGGGGACACGAGCCCTTCAAGAGACCCAGTACTTC. Its protein product is CASSPGTRALQETQYF.

This clonotype was seen a handful of times. The V and J genes are TRBV7-2 and TRBJ2-6; D gene ambiguous. This CDR3 is 19 amino acids long. V shed 3 bases and J shed 0 bases, with 18 bases lying between them. Germline CDR1 SGHTA, CDR2 FQGNSA. CDR3 coding DNA: TGTGCCAGCAGCTTCCCTGATCAGGCCGTCATCTCTGGGGCCAACGTCCTGACTTTC. Amino acids: CASSFPDQAVISGANVLTF.

This clonotype was counted between two and nine times. The CDR3 sequence: CASSPPQAGVHNEQFF. The CDR3 nucleotides read TGTGCCAGCTCACCTCCTCAAGCGGGAGTTCACAATGAGCAGTTCTTC. J is TRBJ2-1 and V is TRBV18, with 8 bases lining up with TRBD2. The germline V gene has CDR1 KGHSH and CDR2 LQKENI. The CDR3 contains 16 residues. V shed 3 bases, J shed 5 bases, and the junction held 9 bases outside the gene matches.

This clonotype was observed many times. The rearrangement uses TRBV15 and TRBJ2-7; tentatively, D is TRBD1 (6 bases). V was pared by 1 base and J by 2 bases, with 12 bases between. The CDR3 loop spans 15 amino acids. From germline, CDR1 is LNHNV and CDR2 YYDKDF (reference sequence). CDR3 coding DNA: TGTGCCACCAGCAGAGCTCCGCGACAGGCCTACGAGCAGTACTTC. Amino acids: CATSRAPRQAYEQYF.

This clonotype was detected a few times. The rearrangement uses TRBV5-4 and TRBJ1-2; 7 bases align to TRBD1. The germline V gene has CDR1 SGHNT and CDR2 YYREEE (reference sequence). After removal of 3 bases from V and 2 bases from J, the junction contained 10 bases not matched to a gene. This CDR3 comprises 16 residues. CDR3: CASSSLPGQPNYGYTF. The CDR3 nucleotides read TGTGCCAGCAGCTCGTTACCGGGACAGCCGAACTATGGCTACACCTTC.

CDR3 protein: CASSLAPGQGTSSSYNEQFF. CDR3 DNA sequence: TGTGCCAGCAGCTTAGCTCCGGGACAGGGGACTTCTTCCTCCTACAATGAGCAGTTCTTC. V and J are TRBV7-7 and TRBJ2-1, with 10 bases fitting TRBD1. This CDR3 has 20 residues. The ends lost 0 bases at V and 0 bases at J; junction bases unmatched: 11. Germline assignment: CDR1 SSHAT and CDR2 FNYEAQ (reference sequence). The full variable domain, with the rest looked up from reference TRBV7-7 and TRBJ2-1, is GAGVSQSPRYKVTKRGQDVTLRCDPISSHATLYWYQQALGQGPEFLTYFNYEAQPDKSGLPSDRFSAERPEGSISTLTIQRTEQRDSAMYRCASSLAPGQGTSSSYNEQFFGPGTRLTVL.

V is TRBV7-9 and J is TRBJ1-1; TRBD1 matches 7 bases. The trim removed 0 bases at V and 5 bases at J, leaving 9 bases unmatched. CDR3 length equals 16 residues. From germline, CDR1 is SEHNR and CDR2 FQNEAQ (reference sequence). The CDR3 loop reads CASSLAIGQAGTEAFF. The CDR3 nucleotides read TGTGCCAGCAGCTTAGCGATAGGACAGGCGGGGACTGAAGCTTTCTTT. The entire variable domain, with the rest obtained from reference TRBV7-9 and TRBJ1-1, is as follows: DTGVSQNPRHKITKRGQNVTFRCDPISEHNRLYWYRQTLGQGPEFLTYFQNEAQLEKSRLLSDRFSAERPKGSFSTLEIQRTEQGDSAMYLCASSLAIGQAGTEAFFGQGTRLTVV.

This clonotype has a count of ten or more. CDR3 DNA: TGTGCCAGCAGTACAGGGGGCACTGAAGCTTTCTTT. It yields the protein CASSTGGTEAFF. The J gene is TRBJ1-1, the V gene TRBV12-3 or TRBV12-4; 8 bases agree with TRBD1. The CDR3 runs to 12 residues. The ends lost 5 bases at V and 4 bases at J; junction bases unmatched: 0.